Sequencing of this TCR beta chain was carried out in a study of blood T cells in healthy people across ages. Study results and caveats: Diversity was higher, and naive CD4+ cells more numerous, in long-lived donors than in aged donors.

Donors were healthy Caucasian individuals from Russia aged about 6 to 90. Through a sample-barcoded 5' primer and a J-beta primer mix, a second PCR was run for roughly 6 to 11 cycles. A template-switch adaptor with 12 random nucleotides tagged each cDNA molecule. MiXCR was run by TCRdb on the 5' RACE reads, yielding one entry per CDR3 protein. This sample yields approximately 1.5 million distinct CDR3 sequences, of which about 42% are seen a single time; about 4% belongs to the top ten. Regarding this clonotype: The antigen is not known. This may come from a read error, since a much larger clone is one base off.

The CDR3 covers 15 residues. The source material was blood. The chain recombines TRBV12-3 or TRBV12-4 with TRBJ2-1; 8 nucleotides match TRBD2. The DNA matches TRBJ2-7 better at its end, which makes the J call doubtful. The clonotype was recovered from a woman aged 18-30 years in good health. The CDR3 bases are TGTGCCAGCAGTTTCAGCGGGAGAGGCTACAATGAGCAGTACTTC. Translating gives CASSFSGRGYNEQYF.